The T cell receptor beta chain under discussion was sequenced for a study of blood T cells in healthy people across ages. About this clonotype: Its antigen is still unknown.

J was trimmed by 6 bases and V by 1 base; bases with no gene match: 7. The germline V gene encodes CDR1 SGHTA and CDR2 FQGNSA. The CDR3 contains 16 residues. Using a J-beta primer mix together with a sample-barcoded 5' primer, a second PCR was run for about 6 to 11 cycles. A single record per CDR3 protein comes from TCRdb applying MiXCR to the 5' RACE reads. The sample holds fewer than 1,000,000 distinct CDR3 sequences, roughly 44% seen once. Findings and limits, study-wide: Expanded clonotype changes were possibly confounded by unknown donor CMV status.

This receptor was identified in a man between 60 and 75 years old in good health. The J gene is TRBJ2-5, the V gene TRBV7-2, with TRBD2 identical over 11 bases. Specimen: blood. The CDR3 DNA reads TGTGCCAGCAGCTTAGGCGAACTAGCGGGGGCACAGACCCAGTACTTC. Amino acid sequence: CASSLGELAGAQTQYF. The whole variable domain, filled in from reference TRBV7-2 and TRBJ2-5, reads GAGVSQSPSNKVTEKGKDVELRCDPISGHTALYWYRQSLGQGLEFLIYFQGNSAPDKSGLPSDRFSAERTGGSVSTLTIQRTQQEDSAVYLCASSLGELAGAQTQYFGPGTRLLVL.